What follows are 7 T cell receptor beta chains derived from one specimen sequenced in a study of blood T cell repertoires in COVID-19. Assay: immunoSEQ multiplex PCR; the TCRdb copy retains only in-frame clones and omits some. This sample carries approximately 440,000 clones, more than 70% of them seen once, and the ten largest clones take approximately 12%. Input material: peripheral blood. The origin of the receptors is a woman aged 45-60 years with COVID-19, enrolled during active disease.

This clone was seen at least ten times. The V call is TRBV5-6, the J call TRBJ1-6; D ambiguous. Germline assignment: CDR1 SGHDT and CDR2 YYEEEE. V lost 6 bases and J lost 3, with 4 bases in between. The CDR3 loop spans 12 amino acids. The CDR3 DNA reads as TGTGCCAGCACCTACTATAATTCACCCCTCCACTTT. This gives the protein CASTYYNSPLHF.

This clone has more than one count but fewer than ten. V and J are TRBV5-4 and TRBJ2-5; D uncertain. Germline V gives CDR1 SGHNT, CDR2 YYREEE (reference sequence). The CDR3 loop spans 12 amino acids. The ends were cut back, 2 bases at V and 4 bases at J, with 6 bases in the middle. CDR3 bases: TGTGCCAGCAGCTTCGAGGTAGAGACCCAGTACTTC. This gives the protein CASSFEVETQYF. The variable domain in full, completed from reference TRBV5-4 and TRBJ2-5, reads ETGVTQSPTHLIKTRGQQVTLRCSSQSGHNTVSWYQQALGQGPQFIFQYYREEENGRGNFPPRFSGLQFPNYSSELNVNALELDDSALYLCASSFEVETQYFGPGTRLLVL.

The chain links TRBV18 to TRBJ2-5, with 8 bases aligning to TRBD1. This CDR3 comprises 22 residues. V lost 3 bases and J lost 1; bases outside the gene matches: 25. Germline V gene lookup returns CDR1 KGHSH and CDR2 LQKENI. Written as DNA, the CDR3 is TGTGCCAGCTCACCGAGGGTGAACATTCCGGGACAGGTGTTGGGTTTCCAAGAGACCCAGTACTTC. This codes for CASSPRVNIPGQVLGFQETQYF. Variable domain in full (rest from reference TRBV18 and TRBJ2-5): NAGVMQNPRHLVRRRGQEARLRCSPMKGHSHVYWYRQLPEEGLKFMVYLQKENIIDESGMPKERFSAEFPKEGPSILRIQQVVRGDSAAYFCASSPRVNIPGQVLGFQETQYFGPGTRLLVL.

The CDR3 sequence: CASRVQQDTEAFF. CDR3 nucleotide sequence: TGTGCCAGCCGGGTCCAACAGGACACTGAAGCTTTCTTT. This sequence joins TRBV19 and TRBJ1-1, with D possibly TRBD1 on 5 matching bases. V lost 9 bases to trimming and J lost 3 bases, with 14 bases between them. Germline-derived CDR1 and CDR2 are LNHDA and SQIVND (reference sequence). This CDR3 comprises 13 residues. Variable domain in full (rest from reference TRBV19 and TRBJ1-1): DGGITQSPKYLFRKEGQNVTLSCEQNLNHDAMYWYRQDPGQGLRLIYYSQIVNDFQKGDIAEGYSVSREKKESFPLTVTSAQKNPTAFYLCASRVQQDTEAFFGQGTRLTVV.

As to this clone: The same CDR3 arises from other DNA sequences in this sample as well. This chain joins TRBV6-5 and TRBJ2-7; TRBD2 is a possible D gene (5 bases). Germline V CDR1 and CDR2: MNHEY, SVGAGI. This CDR3 is 12 amino acids long. Trimming removed 6 bases from V and 3 bases from J, with 9 bases in between. The CDR3 sequence: CASSSGGYEQYF. In DNA form, the CDR3 reads TGTGCCAGCAGCTCCGGAGGCTACGAGCAGTACTTC.

The chain has TRBV24-1 and TRBJ2-1; the match to TRBD1 covers 10 bases. V gave up 4 bases and J gave up 10 bases; unmatched junction bases: 6. Germline V gene lookup returns CDR1 KGHDR and CDR2 SFDVKD. This CDR3 comprises 14 residues. The CDR3 loop is CATSDRGTGDEQFF. The CDR3 DNA reads as TGTGCCACCAGTGACCGGGGGACAGGGGACGAGCAGTTCTTC.

The chain couples TRBV3-1 (or the pseudogene TRBV3-2) to TRBJ2-1; the D is unclear. The CDR3 is made up of 13 amino acids. Germline CDR1 and CDR2: LGHDT and YNNKEL (reference sequence). Trimming took 4 bases from V and 4 from J, leaving 8 bases between them. As DNA, the CDR3 is TGTGCCAGCAGCCCCCCCGGGTACAATGAGCAGTTCTTC. The encoded protein is CASSPPGYNEQFF.